The 27 T cell receptor beta chains in this list originate from one sample, sequenced in a study of blood T cells in healthy people across ages. PCR was performed a second time for about 7 to 11 cycles using a sample-barcoded 5' primer and a J-beta primer mix. TCRdb redid the calling of the 5' RACE reads with MiXCR, one entry per CDR3 protein. Seen here are 1 million or so distinct CDR3 sequences, 20% to 25% observed once, and the top ten hold less than 0.75%. These data also featured in a second study, about T cells of mothers and their children.

The specimen sequenced was blood. The receptors stem from a girl aged 2 to 10 in good health.

The rearrangement uses TRBV2 and TRBJ2-3; D possibly uses TRBD1 or TRBD2 (5 bases each). The CDR3 has 14 amino acids. Germline loops: CDR1 SNHLY, CDR2 FYNNEI. Between the trimmed V and J ends, which lost 5 bases and 6 bases, there was a span of 15 bases. This CDR3 is CASSRDGKADTQYF. CDR3 bases: TGTGCCAGCAGTAGGGACGGGAAAGCGGATACGCAGTATTTT.

The sample holds one count of this clonotype. The gene calls are TRBV7-9 and TRBJ1-4, with 7 bases identical to TRBD1. Germline lookup yields CDR1 SEHNR and CDR2 FQNEAQ (reference sequence). With V trimmed by 5 bases and J by 8 bases, 5 bases remained unmatched. The CDR3 length is 13 residues. CDR3 amino acids: CASSHRDSEKLFF. CDR3 sequence (DNA): TGTGCCAGCAGCCACCGGGACAGCGAAAAACTGTTTTTT. Variable domain in full (rest from reference TRBV7-9 and TRBJ1-4): DTGVSQNPRHKITKRGQNVTFRCDPISEHNRLYWYRQTLGQGPEFLTYFQNEAQLEKSRLLSDRFSAERPKGSFSTLEIQRTEQGDSAMYLCASSHRDSEKLFFGSGTQLSVL.

The chain has TRBV5-1 and TRBJ2-5; no clear D gene. Gene TRBJ2-1 matches the end of the DNA better, so the J call may be wrong. The CDR3 contains 14 residues. CDR1 is SGHRS and CDR2 is YFSETQ in the germline V gene. The CDR3 DNA sequence: TGCGCCAGCAGCTTGCCCGGAGCCACCAATGAGCAGTTCTTC. Translation: CASSLPGATNEQFF.

This clonotype was counted a few times. The rearrangement links TRBV5-1 to TRBJ2-6; D perhaps matches TRBD2 (6 bases). Germline lookup yields CDR1 SGHRS and CDR2 YFSETQ. V was pared by 1 base and J by 4 bases, with 15 bases between. The CDR3 covers 17 residues. CDR3 nucleotide sequence: TGCGCCAGCAGCTTGATCTCGGGAGTATCCGGGGCCAACGTCCTGACTTTC. Its translation: CASSLISGVSGANVLTF.

The chain employs TRBV20-1 and TRBJ2-5; tentatively, D is TRBD2 (6 bases). This CDR3 has 13 residues. Germline CDR1 and CDR2: DFQATT and SNEGSKA (reference sequence). Trimming took 6 bases from V and 2 from J, leaving 13 bases between them. The CDR3 sequence is CSAEAGNQETQYF. The CDR3 DNA is TGCAGTGCCGAGGCGGGGAATCAAGAGACCCAGTACTTC.

The CDR3 DNA is TGTGCCAGCAGTCCTTTTCAGACTAGCGGGAGGTCCTTTGTGGGAGATACGCAGTATTTT. Translating it yields CASSPFQTSGRSFVGDTQYF. The chain employs TRBV28 and TRBJ2-3; 13 nucleotides align to TRBD2. CDR1 is MDHEN, CDR2 SYDVKM, per germline. The junction had 19 bases not matched to a gene; V was cut back by 5 bases and J by 5 bases. CDR3 length: 20 amino acids.

Only a few counts were recorded for this clonotype. The V gene is TRBV20-1, the J gene TRBJ1-4, with no clear D. This CDR3 is built from 15 residues. CDR1 is DFQATT, CDR2 SNEGSKA, per germline (reference sequence). Between the trimmed V and J ends, which lost 3 bases and 5 bases, there was a span of 16 bases. CDR3 residues: CSASGSGRDNEKLFF. The CDR3, as DNA: TGCAGTGCTAGTGGTTCAGGACGCGACAATGAAAAACTGTTTTTT.

In this sample, this clonotype turned up a few times. The chain carries TRBV28 and TRBJ2-1, with D perhaps TRBD2 (6 bases). Germline values: CDR1 MDHEN, CDR2 SYDVKM. The CDR3 sequence is 14 residues long. The germline V and J ends were trimmed by 5 bases and 8 bases, with 16 bases remaining between them. The CDR3 loop is CASSRDSPGDEQFF. DNA of the CDR3: TGTGCCAGCAGTCGGGACTCCCCTGGGGATGAGCAGTTCTTC.

This clonotype was seen a few times. V and J are TRBV29-1 and TRBJ2-5, with D maybe TRBD1 (5 bases). The germline gives CDR1 SQVTM, CDR2 ANQGSEA. The length of the CDR3 is 16 residues. The V gene lost 0 bases and the J gene lost 5 bases, with 19 bases spanning the gap. In DNA, the CDR3 is TGCAGCGTTGAAGACGTCAGGACACTCTATGAGGAGACCCAGTACTTC. Translation: CSVEDVRTLYEETQYF.

V and J are TRBV4-3 and TRBJ2-1; 9 bases are shared with TRBD2. V gave up 2 bases and J gave up 8 bases; unmatched junction bases: 10. The V gene's germline CDR1 is LGHNA and CDR2 YSLEER. The CDR3 has 16 amino acids. The CDR3 here is CASSQSTSGFLYEQFF. CDR3 in DNA: TGCGCCAGCAGCCAAAGTACTAGCGGGTTTTTGTATGAGCAGTTCTTC.

This clonotype has only a few counts. At one end the junction does not follow the germline gene, possibly because of a read error. The J gene is TRBJ2-1, the V gene TRBV3-1, with 8 positions matching TRBD2. The CDR3 contains 14 residues. Germline V gene sequence: CDR1 LGHDT, CDR2 YNNKEL (reference sequence). DNA for the CDR3: TGTGCCAGCAGCCAAGTGGACGCGGGAGGTCCTAAGTACTTC. It codes for CASSQVDAGGPKYF.

This clonotype was found once. The chain couples TRBV7-2 to TRBJ2-3; 9 bases are shared with TRBD1. Germline V gene data show CDR1 as SGHTA and CDR2 as FQGNSA. The CDR3 has 15 residues. V shed 3 bases and J 5 bases; nucleotides not matched to a gene: 6. The CDR3 nucleotides read TGTGCCAGCAGCTTGCGGGACAGGGTGCAAGATACGCAGTATTTT. It encodes CASSLRDRVQDTQYF.

This clonotype came up a few times. V and J are TRBV27 and TRBJ1-2; the D is unclear. The CDR3 runs to 14 residues. V gave up 3 bases and J gave up 2 bases, with 10 bases separating them. The germline gives CDR1 MNHEY, CDR2 SMNVEV (reference sequence). The CDR3, as DNA: TGTGCCAGCAGTTTCCGAGGGTCAAACTATGGCTACACCTTC. Encoded protein: CASSFRGSNYGYTF.

The chain employs TRBV28 and TRBJ1-1, with unresolved D. Germline V lookup: CDR1 MDHEN, CDR2 SYDVKM. The V end lost 7 bases, the J end lost 8 bases, and 29 bases lay between the germline ends. The CDR3 has 17 amino acids. The CDR3 region is CASTSQGLQRSPVEAFF. In DNA form, the CDR3 reads TGTGCCAGCACCTCTCAAGGACTACAGCGTAGCCCCGTCGAAGCTTTCTTT.

This clonotype was seen a few times. The chain uses TRBV4-2 and TRBJ2-1, with 10 bases lining up with TRBD2. Trimming at V came to 1 base and at J to 5 bases, leaving 5 bases not matched to a gene. This CDR3 contains 16 residues. Germline V CDR1 and CDR2: LGHNA, YNFKEQ. CDR3 nucleotides: TGTGCCAGCAGCCAAGGCAGCGGGAGGGCAAACAATGAGCAGTTCTTC. It is translated as CASSQGSGRANNEQFF.

The chain employs TRBV28 and TRBJ1-3; no reliable D call. The germline V gene has CDR1 MDHEN and CDR2 SYDVKM. V dropped 1 base and J dropped 0 bases, with 7 bases sitting between them. This CDR3 comprises 15 residues. The CDR3 DNA sequence: TGTGCCAGCAGTTTATTGGTGAGCTCTGGAAACACCATATATTTT. It encodes CASSLLVSSGNTIYF. Filled out from reference TRBV28 and TRBJ1-3, the complete variable domain reads DVKVTQSSRYLVKRTGEKVFLECVQDMDHENMFWYRQDPGLGLRLIYFSYDVKMKEKGDIPEGYSVSREKKERFSLILESASTNQTSMYLCASSLLVSSGNTIYFGEGSWLTVV.

A few counts support this clonotype. The V call is TRBV14, the J call TRBJ2-5; tentative D call: TRBD2 (5 bases). The closer fit of TRBJ2-7 to the DNA end suggests the J call may be wrong. This CDR3 has 14 residues. Germline V lookup: CDR1 SGHDN, CDR2 FVKESK. CDR3 in amino acids: CASSRGSPLYEQYF. CDR3 DNA: TGTGCCAGCAGCCGAGGGTCCCCCCTCTACGAGCAGTACTTC.

The genes are TRBV7-8 and TRBJ1-5; D is uncertain. V lost 0 bases and J 10 bases, leaving 10 bases between the germline ends. CDR3 length equals 13 residues. Per germline, CDR1 SGHVS and CDR2 FQNEAQ. CDR3 DNA: TGTGCCAGCAGCTTAGCCTCCCTAGAACCCCAGCATTTT. Protein: CASSLASLEPQHF.

This clonotype has more than one count but fewer than ten. The V and J genes are TRBV14 and TRBJ2-7; D ambiguous. Germline CDR1 SGHDN, CDR2 FVKESK. V shed 4 bases and J shed 3 bases, with 10 bases lying between them. This CDR3 is 13 amino acids long. CDR3 loop: CASSLDSNYEQYF. The DNA of the CDR3 is TGTGCCAGCAGCCTAGACTCGAACTACGAGCAGTACTTC.

Notes on this clonotype: Germline is not matched at one junction end, which may reflect a read error. This chain connects TRBV7-7 to TRBJ2-2; no reliable D call. This CDR3 is 13 amino acids long. The germline V gene has CDR1 SSHAT and CDR2 FNYEAQ (reference sequence). For the CDR3, the DNA is TGTGCTAGCAGCGTAGACTCCACCGGGGAGCTGTTTTTT. The encoded protein is CASSVDSTGELFF.

This chain links TRBV7-4 with TRBJ1-1; D is uncertain. V shed 0 bases and J shed 4 bases, with 9 bases lying between them. Germline V gene data show CDR1 as SGHVT and CDR2 as SQSDAQ. The length of the CDR3 is 14 residues. The CDR3 DNA follows: TGTGCCAGCAGCTTAGCGGAGGAAATCACTGAAGCTTTCTTT. This gives the protein CASSLAEEITEAFF.

The rearrangement links TRBV28 to TRBJ2-7; D perhaps matches TRBD2 (6 bases). The CDR3 runs to 14 residues. Germline-derived CDR1 and CDR2 are MDHEN and SYDVKM. The ends were cut back, 2 bases at V and 4 bases at J, with 12 bases in the middle. CDR3 amino acids: CASSLRIGGYEQYF. In DNA, the CDR3 is TGTGCCAGCAGTTTAAGGATTGGGGGGTACGAGCAGTACTTC.

This clonotype was counted only a few times. The chain employs TRBV5-1 and TRBJ2-1; D perhaps matches TRBD2 (6 bases). Judging by the DNA end, TRBJ2-5 fits better; the J call may be wrong. CDR1 and CDR2 (germline): SGHRS, YFSETQ. This CDR3 contains 16 residues. The CDR3 nucleotides are TGCGCCAGCAGCTTGGCTTCGGGATCGGGGGTAGAGACCCAGTACTTC. This sequence encodes CASSLASGSGVETQYF.

This chain joins TRBV7-9 and TRBJ2-1, with D maybe TRBD1 (6 bases). Germline V gene sequence: CDR1 SEHNR, CDR2 FQNEAQ (reference sequence). V lost 1 base, J lost 8 bases, and 12 bases lay in between. CDR3 length: 14 amino acids. The chain's CDR3 is CASSLDSDRDEQFF. In DNA, the CDR3 is TGTGCCAGCAGCTTAGACTCGGACAGAGATGAGCAGTTCTTC.

This clonotype was detected a few times. The chain carries TRBV6-6 and TRBJ2-5; D perhaps matches TRBD2 (6 bases). Trimming pared 0 bases from V and 4 bases from J, leaving 12 bases between. This CDR3 contains 15 residues. Germline V CDR1 and CDR2: MNHNY, SVGAGI (reference sequence). The CDR3 DNA follows: TGTGCCAGCAGTTACTCGGTCGACGGGGGAGAGACCCAGTACTTC. Translated, it gives CASSYSVDGGETQYF.

The chain links TRBV7-2 to TRBJ2-5; either TRBD1 or TRBD2 may supply D (5 bases each). Trimming shortened V by 2 bases and J by 3 bases, and 13 bases separated the two germline ends. Germline CDR1 is SGHTA and CDR2 is FQGNSA. The CDR3 is made up of 15 amino acids. The CDR3 region is CASSLWTLGEETQYF. In DNA, the CDR3 is TGTGCCAGCAGCTTATGGACTTTAGGGGAAGAGACCCAGTACTTC.

The chain uses TRBV20-1 and TRBJ2-3; D perhaps matches TRBD1 (6 bases). The CDR3 spans 15 residues. CDR1 and CDR2 (germline): DFQATT, SNEGSKA (reference sequence). Trimming took 1 base from V and 5 from J, leaving 16 bases between them. CDR3 in DNA: TGCAGTGCTAGAGGGCCCTCCAGGGGCCGAGATACGCAGTATTTT. Translated: CSARGPSRGRDTQYF.